One sample yielded the 13 T cell receptor beta chains listed below, sequenced in a study of blood T cell repertoires in COVID-19. The protocol was immunoSEQ multiplex PCR, while the TCRdb copy is restricted to in-frame clones and leaves out a portion. The data contain 250,000 to 300,000 clones, more than 75% of them singletons. The sample was PBMCs or T cells enriched from blood (not recorded which). These receptors were collected from a woman aged 60-70 years in a cohort exposed to, infected with or recovered from COVID-19 (not recorded which).

The rearrangement joins TRBV5-1 to TRBJ2-1, with 7 bases fitting TRBD2. V was clipped by 7 bases and J by 4 bases; unmatched bases: 8. From germline, CDR1 is SGHRS and CDR2 YFSETQ. This CDR3 comprises 14 residues. The CDR3, as DNA: TGCGCCAGCCGGGCGGGAGAGTCTTACAATGAGCAGTTCTTC. Translation gives CASRAGESYNEQFF.

The genes are TRBV29-1 and TRBJ2-1; 9 positions match TRBD1. Germline CDR1 reads SQVTM; CDR2 reads ANQGSEA. This CDR3 is built from 16 residues. J was trimmed by 5 bases and V by 5 bases; bases with no gene match: 13. DNA for the CDR3: TGCAGCGTTCCCACGGGGTGGACAGGGGCCAACAATGAGCAGTTCTTC. As protein: CSVPTGWTGANNEQFF.

This chain joins TRBV5-4 and TRBJ2-7, with 9 bases lining up with TRBD2. V lost 0 bases, J lost 0 bases, and 4 bases stayed unmatched. The germline CDR1 and CDR2 sequences are SGHNT and YYREEE (reference sequence). The CDR3 has 16 residues. The chain's CDR3 is CASSLGGSGGSYEQYF. As DNA, the CDR3 is TGTGCCAGCAGCTTGGGTGGTAGCGGGGGCTCCTACGAGCAGTACTTC.

The V gene is TRBV6-9, the J gene TRBJ1-2; D possibly corresponds to TRBD1 (5 bases). The V end lost 4 bases, the J end lost 0 bases, and 15 bases lay between the germline ends. CDR3 length equals 16 residues. The germline CDR1 and CDR2 sequences are MNHGY and SVAAGI. Written as DNA, the CDR3 is TGTGCCAGCAGTTGCCGACAGAGCTATACTAACTATGGCTACACCTTC. Its translation: CASSCRQSYTNYGYTF.

The chain recombines TRBV4-1 with TRBJ2-3, with 11 bases identical to TRBD2. Germline CDR1 is MGHRA and CDR2 is YSYEKL. The CDR3 extends over 17 amino acids. Trimming removed 1 base from V and 4 bases from J; junction bases left unmatched: 7. This chain's CDR3 is CASSQGLAGGVSDTQYF. CDR3 DNA: TGCGCCAGCAGCCAAGGGCTAGCGGGAGGTGTGTCAGATACGCAGTATTTT.

The rearrangement joins TRBV18 to TRBJ2-1; 7 bases match TRBD2. The length of the CDR3 is 12 residues. In germline, CDR1 is KGHSH, CDR2 LQKENI. V lost 3 bases, J lost 12 bases, and 5 bases stayed unmatched. The CDR3 protein is CASSPDREAQFF. CDR3 DNA: TGTGCCAGCTCACCTGATCGGGAGGCGCAGTTCTTC.

The chain has TRBV10-3 and TRBJ2-5; 8 bases agree with TRBD1. Germline lookup yields CDR1 ENHRY and CDR2 SYGVKD. The CDR3 has 14 amino acids. V dropped 5 bases and J dropped 5; count of bases not matched to a gene: 7. In DNA, the CDR3 is TGTGCCATCAGTATAGGACAGGGCCGCGAGACCCAGTACTTC. Its protein product is CAISIGQGRETQYF.

The chain carries TRBV13 and TRBJ2-1; 10 bases align to TRBD2. Germline V gene data show CDR1 as PRHDT and CDR2 as FYEKMQ (reference sequence). This CDR3 is 16 amino acids long. Trimming took 0 bases from V and 4 from J; bases not matched to a gene: 3. The CDR3 loop is CASSLGLAGVYNEQFF. The CDR3 DNA reads TGTGCCAGCAGCTTAGGTCTAGCGGGAGTATACAATGAGCAGTTCTTC.

J is TRBJ2-5 and V is TRBV28; 7 bases map to TRBD2. This CDR3 spans 14 amino acids. The V gene end was trimmed by 4 bases and the J gene end by 5 bases; junction bases not matched to a gene: 7. Germline lookup yields CDR1 MDHEN and CDR2 SYDVKM. The CDR3 coding sequence is TGTGCCAGCAGTTCCCCGGGGGGTAAGGAGACCCAGTACTTC. Its protein product is CASSSPGGKETQYF.

This chain connects TRBV30 to TRBJ1-3; D uncertain. Germline CDR1 and CDR2: GTSNPN and SVGIG (reference sequence). The CDR3 is made up of 14 amino acids. Trimming removed 5 bases at V and 0 bases at J, with 11 bases between. The CDR3 reads CAWAPYSSGNTIYF. The DNA of the CDR3 is TGTGCCTGGGCCCCGTACAGCTCTGGAAACACCATATATTTT.

The V call is TRBV18, the J call TRBJ1-5, with D perhaps TRBD1 (6 bases). Germline V gives CDR1 KGHSH, CDR2 LQKENI. V was trimmed by 6 bases and J by 7 bases, leaving 19 bases between them. CDR3 length: 15 residues. Written as DNA, the CDR3 is TGTGCCAGCTCGGGATCAACAGGGATTTTGCAGCCCCAGCATTTT. It yields the protein CASSGSTGILQPQHF.

The V call is TRBV6-1, the J call TRBJ1-5; TRBD1 matches 7 bases. J lost 4 bases, V lost 2 bases, and 5 bases had no gene match. Germline CDR1 MNHNS, CDR2 SASEGT. This CDR3 region has 15 residues. CDR3 protein: CASSENWDRNQPQHF. CDR3 DNA: TGTGCCAGCAGTGAAAATTGGGACAGAAATCAGCCCCAGCATTTT.

The V and J genes are TRBV5-1 and TRBJ2-7; D not certain. Trimming removed 0 bases from V and 7 bases from J, with 8 bases in between. CDR3 length equals 12 residues. CDR1 SGHRS and CDR2 YFSETQ come from the germline V gene. In nucleotides, the CDR3 is TGCGCCAGCAGCTTGGACTCTTGGGAGCAGTACTTC. It translates to CASSLDSWEQYF.